The sample holds a few counts of the clone carrying this T cell receptor beta chain. Alongside a J-beta primer mix, a sample-barcoded 5' primer served in a second PCR lasting about 7 to 11 cycles. One entry per CDR3 protein, called by TCRdb with MiXCR from the 5' RACE reads. The profile shows about 1.5 million distinct CDR3 sequences, 35% to 45% of them singletons. Germline V gives CDR1 MNHEY, CDR2 SMNVEV (reference sequence). The CDR3 is 14 residues long. V lost 6 bases and J 9 bases, leaving 15 bases between the germline ends. The data stem from a study of blood T cells in healthy people across ages.

V gene TRBV27 combines with J gene TRBJ1-6; D remains ambiguous. The clonotype was recovered from a woman aged 18 to 35 in good health. Sequenced material: blood. This CDR3 reads CASSGLLGTSPLHF. CDR3 nucleotide sequence: TGTGCCAGCAGCGGTCTGCTGGGAACTTCACCCCTCCACTTT.